This T cell receptor beta chain came from a study of T cell responses to AZD1222 COVID-19 vaccine. Notes on this clone: Its antigen is not known.

The ends lost 5 bases at V and 0 bases at J; junction bases unmatched: 3. The CDR3 spans 14 residues. Germline loops: CDR1 SEHNR, CDR2 FQNEAQ (reference sequence). Repertoires were generated with immunoSEQ multiplex PCR, while TCRdb's copy carries only in-frame clones and drops some. The sample yields 65,000 to 80,000 clones, about 90% seen once. Broader study findings: Researchers report vaccine-associated CD4 TCRs spanning spike, with dominance at 160-218 and 743-854. Baseline testing showed seropositivity in only six or seven AZD1222 recipients. Among spike-specific TCRs, nearly half reportedly target unmutated variant regions. Most donors were white British and more were female, and clonal diversity was possibly underestimated.

Here the sequenced sample was peripheral blood, taken on day 0 of MenACWY control vaccination. The TCR originated in an adult in good health. This chain uses TRBV7-9 with TRBJ1-2; TRBD1 agrees at 7 bases. The CDR3 loop reads CASSPGTANYGYTF. The CDR3 bases are TGTGCCAGCAGCCCTGGGACAGCTAACTATGGCTACACCTTC.